These 14 T cell receptor beta chains originate from one sample sequenced in a study of T cell responses to AZD1222 COVID-19 vaccine. Using immunoSEQ multiplex PCR, the repertoire was profiled, and TCRdb retains in-frame clones only, with some absent. The table has 110,000 or so clones, roughly 88% seen once; the top ten hold around 13%. Sequencing was performed on peripheral blood, taken on day 0 of MenACWY control vaccination. These receptors were collected from an adult in good health.

The DNA of the CDR3 is TGTGCCATCAGACAGGGTTTAGGCAATCAGCCCCAGCATTTT. Translated, it gives CAIRQGLGNQPQHF. J is TRBJ1-5 and V is TRBV10-3; D perhaps matches TRBD1 (6 bases). V lost 6 bases and J 2 bases, leaving 11 bases between the germline ends. Looked up from germline, CDR1 is ENHRY and CDR2 is SYGVKD. The CDR3 totals 14 residues.

The J gene is TRBJ1-4, the V gene TRBV5-1, with D hard to call. Germline V gene data show CDR1 as SGHRS and CDR2 as YFSETQ. V was clipped by 2 bases and J by 2 bases, with 7 bases between them. The CDR3 is 14 amino acids. The CDR3 sequence: CASSLQSTNEKLFF. CDR3 DNA sequence: TGCGCCAGCAGCTTACAGAGTACTAATGAAAAACTGTTTTTT.

This clone appeared a single time. The rearrangement uses TRBV3-1 (or the pseudogene TRBV3-2) and TRBJ2-7; 10 nucleotides agree with TRBD2. CDR1 is LGHDT, CDR2 YNNKEL, per germline (reference sequence). The CDR3 is 16 residues long. J lost 2 bases, V lost 0 bases, and 4 bases had no gene match. The CDR3 loop is CASSQEGLAVTYEQYF. CDR3 bases: TGTGCCAGCAGCCAAGAAGGACTAGCGGTGACCTACGAGCAGTACTTC.

This chain uses TRBV7-2 with TRBJ2-3, with TRBD2 matching 7 bases. Germline CDR1 is SGHTA and CDR2 is FQGNSA. The CDR3 contains 16 residues. With 2 bases clipped from V and 2 bases from J, the junction kept 7 bases outside the gene matches. The CDR3 DNA follows: TGTGCCAGCAGCTTATGGGTTAGCGGGTTCACAGATACGCAGTATTTT. Residues: CASSLWVSGFTDTQYF.

The CDR3 sequence: CASKGDNRGRNTEAFF. CDR3 DNA sequence: TGTGCCAGCAAGGGGGACAACAGGGGGCGTAACACTGAAGCTTTCTTT. V and J are TRBV11-2 and TRBJ1-1; TRBD1 agrees at 9 bases. The CDR3 covers 16 residues. The germline gives CDR1 SGHAT, CDR2 FQNNGV. V shed 7 bases and J 2 bases; nucleotides not matched to a gene: 11.

The V and J genes are TRBV18 and TRBJ1-1, with D tentatively TRBD1 (6 bases). Germline loops: CDR1 KGHSH, CDR2 LQKENI. This CDR3 region has 16 residues. The germline V and J ends were trimmed by 4 bases and 4 bases, with 19 bases remaining between them. The CDR3: CASSQGVGGFGTEAFF. CDR3 sequence (DNA): TGTGCCAGCTCACAGGGGGTTGGGGGTTTTGGCACTGAAGCTTTCTTT.

This chain uses TRBV7-9 with TRBJ2-3, with 11 nucleotides matching TRBD2. V gave up 0 bases and J gave up 3 bases; unmatched junction bases: 11. The CDR3 length is 19 residues. The germline V gene encodes CDR1 SEHNR and CDR2 FQNEAQ (reference sequence). DNA for the CDR3: TGTGCCAGCAGCTTAGCCGTACGGGCTAGCGGGGGGTATACAGATACGCAGTATTTT. It specifies CASSLAVRASGGYTDTQYF.

V gene TRBV11-3 combines with J gene TRBJ2-2; D not certain. The V end lost 0 bases, the J end lost 2 bases, and 4 bases lay between the germline ends. Germline CDR1 is SGHNT and CDR2 is YENEEA. This CDR3 is 14 amino acids long. CDR3 nucleotides: TGTGCCAGCAGCTTAGATCCTAACACCGGGGAGCTGTTTTTT. Translating gives CASSLDPNTGELFF.

The CDR3 coding sequence is TGTGCCAGTAGTATGGTGAGAGGGGGGGCAGATACGCAGTATTTT. As protein: CASSMVRGGADTQYF. The chain links TRBV19 to TRBJ2-3, with D tentatively TRBD2 (7 bases). CDR1 is LNHDA, CDR2 SQIVND, per germline (reference sequence). The V gene lost 3 bases and the J gene lost 4 bases, with 14 bases spanning the gap. CDR3 length equals 15 residues. Based on the CDR3 plus reference TRBV19 and TRBJ2-3, the full variable domain is DGGITQSPKYLFRKEGQNVTLSCEQNLNHDAMYWYRQDPGQGLRLIYYSQIVNDFQKGDIAEGYSVSREKKESFPLTVTSAQKNPTAFYLCASSMVRGGADTQYFGPGTRLTVL.

J is TRBJ2-3 and V is TRBV28, with no clear D. Trimming pared 5 bases from V and 2 bases from J, leaving 5 bases between. Germline lookup yields CDR1 MDHEN and CDR2 SYDVKM. CDR3 length: 12 amino acids. CDR3 DNA: TGTGCCAGCAGTACGGCCACAGATACGCAGTATTTT. Amino acids: CASSTATDTQYF.

This clone has more than one count but fewer than ten. CDR3 region: CASSLEDRVPPKTEAFF. CDR3 DNA sequence: TGTGCCAGCAGCTTAGAGGACAGGGTTCCTCCAAAGACTGAAGCTTTCTTT. The rearrangement links TRBV7-2 to TRBJ1-1; the match to TRBD1 covers 8 bases. V lost 1 base and J lost 5; bases outside the gene matches: 12. The CDR3 is made up of 17 amino acids. Germline CDR1 reads SGHTA; CDR2 reads FQGNSA.

Only one count was recorded for this clone. The rearrangement uses TRBV28 and TRBJ1-2; no definite D call. This CDR3 contains 13 residues. V dropped 2 bases and J dropped 3 bases, with 7 bases sitting between them. In germline, CDR1 is MDHEN, CDR2 SYDVKM. The CDR3 loop is CASSLGGDYGYTF. CDR3 coding DNA: TGTGCCAGCAGTTTAGGTGGGGACTATGGCTACACCTTC.

This chain uses TRBV19 with TRBJ1-1, with 7 bases fitting TRBD1. With 5 bases clipped from V and 1 base from J, the junction kept 10 bases outside the gene matches. CDR1 LNHDA and CDR2 SQIVND come from the germline V gene (reference sequence). The CDR3 has 16 amino acids. The CDR3 DNA follows: TGTGCCAGTAGTCTCCTTTCGGAGGGGGCGAACACTGAAGCTTTCTTT. Protein product: CASSLLSEGANTEAFF.

This chain connects TRBV7-2 to TRBJ2-5; TRBD2 agrees at 11 bases. There are 17 residues in the CDR3. Trimming removed 1 base from V and 1 base from J; junction bases left unmatched: 5. CDR1 and CDR2 from the germline V gene are SGHTA and FQGNSA. This chain's CDR3 is CASSLGLAGGLQETQYF. DNA for the CDR3: TGTGCCAGCAGCTTAGGTCTAGCGGGGGGCCTCCAAGAGACCCAGTACTTC.